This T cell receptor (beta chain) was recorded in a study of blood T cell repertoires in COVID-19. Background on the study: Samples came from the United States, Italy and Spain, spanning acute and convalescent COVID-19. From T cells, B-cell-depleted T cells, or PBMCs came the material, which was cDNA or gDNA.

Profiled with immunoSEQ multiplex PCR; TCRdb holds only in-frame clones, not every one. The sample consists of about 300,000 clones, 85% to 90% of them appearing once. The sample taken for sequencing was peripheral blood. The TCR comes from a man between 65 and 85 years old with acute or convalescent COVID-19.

CDR3 residues: CASSISGTGSYTEAFF. In DNA, the CDR3 is TGCGCCAGCAGCATCTCCGGGACAGGTTCTTACACTGAAGCTTTCTTT. The chain links TRBV5-1 to TRBJ1-1, with TRBD1 matching 8 bases. V dropped 4 bases and J dropped 3; count of bases not matched to a gene: 11. Per the germline V gene, CDR1 is SGHRS and CDR2 is YFSETQ. There are 16 residues in the CDR3.